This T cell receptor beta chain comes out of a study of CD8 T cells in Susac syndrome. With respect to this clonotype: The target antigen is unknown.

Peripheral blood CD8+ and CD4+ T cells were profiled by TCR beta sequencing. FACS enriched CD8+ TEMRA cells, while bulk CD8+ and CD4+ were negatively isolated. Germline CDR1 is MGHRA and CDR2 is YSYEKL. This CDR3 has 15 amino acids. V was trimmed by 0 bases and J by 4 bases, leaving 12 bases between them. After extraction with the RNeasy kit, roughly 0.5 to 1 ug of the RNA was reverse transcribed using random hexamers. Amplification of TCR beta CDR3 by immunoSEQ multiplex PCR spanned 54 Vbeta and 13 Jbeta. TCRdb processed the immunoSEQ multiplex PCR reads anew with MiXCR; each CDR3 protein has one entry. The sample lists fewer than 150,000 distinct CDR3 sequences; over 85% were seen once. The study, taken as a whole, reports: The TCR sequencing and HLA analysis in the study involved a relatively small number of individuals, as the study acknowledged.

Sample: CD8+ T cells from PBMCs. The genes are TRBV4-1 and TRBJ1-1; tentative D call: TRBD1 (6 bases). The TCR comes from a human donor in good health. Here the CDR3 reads CASSQDDGGGTEAFF. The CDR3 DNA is TGCGCCAGCAGCCAAGATGACGGGGGCGGCACTGAAGCTTTCTTT.